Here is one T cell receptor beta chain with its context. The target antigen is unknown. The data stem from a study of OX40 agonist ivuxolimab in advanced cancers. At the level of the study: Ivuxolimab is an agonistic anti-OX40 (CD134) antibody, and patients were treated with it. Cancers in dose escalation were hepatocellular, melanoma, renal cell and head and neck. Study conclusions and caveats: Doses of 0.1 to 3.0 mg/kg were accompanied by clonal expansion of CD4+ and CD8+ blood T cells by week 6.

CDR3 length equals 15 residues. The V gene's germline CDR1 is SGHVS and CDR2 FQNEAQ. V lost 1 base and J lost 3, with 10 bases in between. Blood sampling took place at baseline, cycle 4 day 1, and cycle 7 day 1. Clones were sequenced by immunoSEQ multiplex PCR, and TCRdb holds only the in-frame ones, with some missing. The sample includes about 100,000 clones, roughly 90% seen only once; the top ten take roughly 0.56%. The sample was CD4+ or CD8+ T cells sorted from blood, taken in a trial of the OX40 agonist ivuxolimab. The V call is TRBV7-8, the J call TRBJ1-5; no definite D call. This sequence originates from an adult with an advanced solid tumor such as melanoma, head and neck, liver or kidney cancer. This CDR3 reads CASSLGGRTNQPQHF. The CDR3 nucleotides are TGTGCCAGCAGCTTAGGTGGACGGACCAATCAGCCCCAGCATTTT.